What follows are 11 T cell receptor beta chains derived from one specimen sequenced in a study of cytomegalovirus exposure and HLA in healthy donors. The PCR employed 60 Vbeta primers together with 13 Jbeta primers. The table came from immunoSEQ multiplex PCR; TCRdb's copy has only in-frame clones and leaves some out. The sample has over 60,000 clones; 65% to 70% are singletons. Sequencing was done on a sample of PBMCs. Receptors were obtained from a male donor in good health and CMV-seropositive.

This clone was seen only once. The chain couples TRBV10-3 to TRBJ2-7; D might be TRBD2 (6 bases). The V gene's germline CDR1 is ENHRY and CDR2 SYGVKD. The V end was cut by 3 bases, the J end by 0 bases, with 12 bases between. CDR3 length equals 15 residues. The DNA for the CDR3 is TGTGCCATCAGTGACCACGGGGGTGGCTCCTACGAGCAGTACTTC. This gives the protein CAISDHGGGSYEQYF.

V gene TRBV2 combines with J gene TRBJ1-2; 8 bases are a match to TRBD1. Trimming took 6 bases from V and 7 from J; bases not matched to a gene: 7. CDR3 length equals 13 residues. The V gene's germline CDR1 is SNHLY and CDR2 FYNNEI. The CDR3 nucleotides are TGTGCCAGCAGCTACACAGGGGGGGGTGGCTACACCTTC. Translating it yields CASSYTGGGGYTF.

For the CDR3, the DNA is TGCGCCAGCACCCCCACGGGACTAGCGGGCAACAATGAGCAGTTCTTC. Protein product: CASTPTGLAGNNEQFF. V and J are TRBV5-1 and TRBJ2-1; 12 nucleotides agree with TRBD2. Germline CDR1 is SGHRS and CDR2 is YFSETQ. The CDR3 covers 16 residues. V was clipped by 6 bases and J by 5 bases; unmatched bases: 9.

The chain couples TRBV7-9 to TRBJ2-4, with TRBD1 identical over 10 bases. This CDR3 has 16 amino acids. Germline CDR1 is SEHNR and CDR2 is FQNEAQ (reference sequence). V shed 1 base and J 8 bases; nucleotides not matched to a gene: 8. In DNA form, the CDR3 reads TGTGCCAGCAGCTTAGGGGACAGGGGTTTCGGGGACATTCAGTACTTC. Translated, it gives CASSLGDRGFGDIQYF. The full variable domain, completed using reference TRBV7-9 and TRBJ2-4, is DTGVSQNPRHKITKRGQNVTFRCDPISEHNRLYWYRQTLGQGPEFLTYFQNEAQLEKSRLLSDRFSAERPKGSFSTLEIQRTEQGDSAMYLCASSLGDRGFGDIQYFGAGTRLSVL.

The CDR3: CASSPTANTEAFF. The CDR3 DNA reads as TGCGCCAGCAGCCCGACAGCGAACACTGAAGCTTTCTTT. The chain links TRBV5-1 to TRBJ1-1; maybe TRBD1 (5 bases). This CDR3 contains 13 residues. The germline V and J ends were trimmed by 4 bases and 1 base, with 8 bases remaining between them. Germline V gives CDR1 SGHRS, CDR2 YFSETQ.

V and J are TRBV18 and TRBJ2-4, with D possibly being TRBD2 (6 bases). Germline V gene data show CDR1 as KGHSH and CDR2 as LQKENI. Trimming removed 2 bases at V and 1 base at J, with 27 bases between. This CDR3 spans 21 amino acids. CDR3 nucleotides: TGTGCCAGCTCACCAAAGGCCTGGGCTAGCGCCTCCAAGGTGGCCAAAAACATTCAGTACTTC. This encodes CASSPKAWASASKVAKNIQYF.

V is TRBV7-9 and J is TRBJ1-3; 10 bases fit TRBD1. With 3 bases clipped from V and 2 bases from J, the junction kept 7 bases outside the gene matches. Germline CDR1 SEHNR, CDR2 FQNEAQ (reference sequence). CDR3 length: 17 residues. CDR3 loop: CASSFFSGTGAGNTIYF. The CDR3, as DNA: TGTGCCAGCAGCTTTTTCTCCGGGACAGGGGCTGGAAACACCATATATTTT.

V is TRBV29-1 and J is TRBJ1-1, with D tentatively TRBD1 (6 bases). Germline CDR1 and CDR2: SQVTM and ANQGSEA. The CDR3 runs 14 residues. Trimming removed 8 bases from V and 8 bases from J, with 24 bases in between. CDR3 bases: TGCAGCATTACCAGGGGCGGCGGGGGAAGGGAAGCTTTCTTT. Amino acids: CSITRGGGGREAFF.

This clone is a singleton in its sample. The chain is built from TRBV5-1 and TRBJ2-5; D gene unclear. The assigned J gene may be wrong: the sequence end matches TRBJ2-7 better. The CDR3 length is 11 residues. Germline V gives CDR1 SGHRS, CDR2 YFSETQ. Written as DNA, the CDR3 is TGCGCCAGCAGCTTGCTGGGCGAGCAGTACTTC. Its protein product is CASSLLGEQYF.

The sample holds a few counts of this clone. V gene TRBV10-2 combines with J gene TRBJ1-3; D remains ambiguous. V was trimmed by 4 bases and J by 1 base, leaving 5 bases between them. This CDR3 region has 13 residues. Germline V gene lookup returns CDR1 WSHSY and CDR2 SAAADI. CDR3 protein: CASSASSGNTIYF. The DNA of the CDR3 is TGCGCCAGCAGTGCCAGTTCTGGAAACACCATATATTTT.

The chain uses TRBV19 and TRBJ2-2; 7 bases line up with TRBD1. The CDR3 is 15 residues long. V lost 9 bases and J lost 0; bases outside the gene matches: 7. Germline-derived CDR1 and CDR2 are LNHDA and SQIVND (reference sequence). The CDR3 bases are TGTGCCAGCACGGCCGGGACAGCGAACACCGGGGAGCTGTTTTTT. Protein: CASTAGTANTGELFF.